The T cell receptor beta chain under discussion was sequenced for a study of blood T cell repertoires in COVID-19. Overall study context: The United States, Italy and Spain supplied acute and convalescent COVID-19 samples. Sources were T cells, B-cell-depleted T cells, or PBMCs; the material itself was cDNA or gDNA.

V was pared by 3 bases and J by 1 base, with 12 bases between. The CDR3 is 15 amino acids. Per the germline V gene, CDR1 is SGHTS and CDR2 is YDEGEE. Per the original methods: Amplification of reference gene primers provided the estimated nucleated cell counts. The method was immunoSEQ multiplex PCR; TCRdb's version includes in-frame clones alone and lacks a portion of them. V, J and clone size derive from that table, while D and trimming were established from the DNA sequence. The sample carries hundreds of thousands of clones, approximately 86% recorded once. The genes are TRBV5-8 and TRBJ2-3; D perhaps matches TRBD2 (7 bases). Sequenced material: peripheral blood. This clonotype was sampled from a human donor in a cohort sampled during active COVID-19. The CDR3 DNA sequence: TGTGCCAGCAGCTCGGGGGGCGGGGGCACAGATACGCAGTATTTT. Residues: CASSSGGGGTDTQYF.